This T cell receptor (beta chain) was retrieved from a study of T cell repertoires in cytomegalovirus infection. Study context: It was the public TCR beta signatures that indicated both CMV infection and matching HLA type. Study-wide results and caveats: CMV-specific TCR beta clonotypes restricted by HLA-C were the ones dominating the ex vivo response. Summed public TCR beta family frequency identified CMV carriers bearing the relevant HLA.

TCRdb analysed the reads with MiXCR anew, one entry per CDR3 protein. The data contain some 230,000 distinct CDR3 sequences, roughly 22% of them seen just once; the ten biggest clones take up around a sixth. Concerning this clonotype itself: Its target is unknown.

This CDR3 spans 16 amino acids. V lost 6 bases and J lost 5; bases outside the gene matches: 10. The receptor was derived from a human donor in good health (CMV status not recorded). Some clones in this sample may be carry-over from other donors' samples. J is TRBJ1-6 and V is TRBV12-3 or TRBV12-4; 7 nucleotides match TRBD1. The sequencing input was CD8+ T cells from PBMCs. CDR3 region: CASSQGQISHNSPLHF. CDR3 sequence (DNA): TGTGCCAGCAGCCAGGGACAGATATCGCATAATTCACCCCTCCACTTT.